One sample yielded the 5 T cell receptor beta chains listed below, sequenced in a study of blood T cell repertoires in COVID-19. Sequencing used immunoSEQ multiplex PCR; TCRdb keeps in-frame clones, though not all of them. The profile shows tens of thousands of clones, nearly 90% of them singletons. Sample: peripheral blood. All receptors derive from a man aged 65-85 years with acute or convalescent COVID-19.

This rearrangement joins TRBV27 to TRBJ1-5, with D uncertain. The CDR3 has 16 residues. V lost 5 bases and J lost 4, with 18 bases in between. The germline V gene has CDR1 MNHEY and CDR2 SMNVEV (reference sequence). The CDR3 DNA is TGTGCCAGCAGTCCGATTGAATGGCCCCCTAATCAGCCCCAGCATTTT. It yields the protein CASSPIEWPPNQPQHF.

The gene calls are TRBV5-1 and TRBJ1-1; tentatively, D is TRBD1 (5 bases). With 0 bases removed from V and 1 base from J, the gap between germline ends came to 13 bases. Germline V gene sequence: CDR1 SGHRS, CDR2 YFSETQ. There are 16 residues in the CDR3. The DNA for the CDR3 is TGCGCCAGCAGCTTGGCCCCGGCGGGGGGGAACACTGAAGCTTTCTTT. It is translated as CASSLAPAGGNTEAFF.

This clone has just a few counts. The V call is TRBV4-1, the J call TRBJ2-4; possibly TRBD2 for D (6 bases). Per germline, CDR1 MGHRA and CDR2 YSYEKL. The length of the CDR3 is 16 residues. Trimming removed 1 base from V and 9 bases from J, with 19 bases in between. The CDR3 coding sequence is TGCGCCAGCAGCCAAGGATTCGGGAGACAGCGGGTCATTCAGTACTTC. This gives the protein CASSQGFGRQRVIQYF.

V usage is TRBV11-1 and J usage is TRBJ1-3, with TRBD1 matching over 8 bases. CDR1 is SGHAT and CDR2 is FQDESV in the germline V gene (reference sequence). The CDR3 is made up of 16 amino acids. J was trimmed by 0 bases and V by 3 bases; bases with no gene match: 4. CDR3 sequence reads: CASSFGQGRSGNTIYF. The CDR3 DNA follows: TGTGCCAGCAGCTTCGGACAGGGCCGCTCTGGAAACACCATATATTTT.

V is TRBV11-3 and J is TRBJ1-2; D is ambiguous. V was shortened by 5 bases and J by 0 bases, with 7 bases between the two germline ends. Germline CDR1 SGHNT, CDR2 YENEEA. This CDR3 spans 13 amino acids. CDR3 DNA sequence: TGTGCCAGCAGCCAGAATGCTAACTATGGCTACACCTTC. Translating gives CASSQNANYGYTF.